This paragraph reports one TCR beta chain. Its antigen is still unknown. These data originate in a study of shared clonotypes between healthy human individuals. Study-wide findings and caveats: Naive subsets generally had larger estimated richness than memory subsets. Blood alone was sampled, and tissue repertoires likely differ. Clonotype sharing levels among donors were expected to vary with sequencing depth.

Produced via immunoSEQ multiplex PCR; TCRdb's table is partial and in-frame only. The sample has some 2,400,000 clones; nearly 97% are singletons. Adults of Caucasian background living in Nashville, Tennessee made up all donors. CDR3 length: 14 residues. V dropped 7 bases and J dropped 1 base, with 11 bases sitting between them. CDR1 and CDR2 from the germline V gene are LNHDA and SQIVND (reference sequence). Material: naive CD4+ T cells sorted from blood. Subset noted: CD45RA+ positively selected. The chain links TRBV19 to TRBJ1-5, with a tentative D call TRBD1 (6 bases). The clonotype was recovered from a man aged 18 to 29 in good health. The CDR3 protein is CASTLGQSNQPQHF. CDR3 in DNA: TGTGCCAGTACCTTAGGACAGAGCAATCAGCCCCAGCATTTT.